This T cell receptor (beta chain) was captured by sequencing in a study of T cells in Graves' hyperthyroidism and ophthalmopathy (dated by TCRdb to between 2019 and 2020). Study-level background: Peripheral blood was sampled at the time of initial diagnosis, prior to any treatment. A discovery cohort of about 100 patients, roughly 40 with Graves' ophthalmopathy and fewer than 65 with stable Graves' hyperthyroidism, was used to find distinguishing TCR V-J signatures. An independent validation cohort of 18 to 20 hyperthyroidism patients and about 16 patients who later progressed to ophthalmopathy tested prospective prediction of ophthalmopathy. For training and testing, the 95 to 100 patients in the discovery cohort were randomly divided in a 7:3 ratio. In addition, the study compared T-cell repertoires in thyroid tissue and in blood from several Graves' hyperthyroidism patients. After blood sampling, hyperthyroidism patients were treated with methimazole at a starting dose of 30 mg daily, and ophthalmopathy patients were treated with high-dose intravenous methylprednisolone. The paper reports TCR Vbeta CDR3 sequencing of 130 to 150 peripheral blood samples: around 45 ophthalmopathy, fewer than 80 hyperthyroidism and some 17 progressor patients. Findings and caveats that apply to the study as a whole: During validation, the model predicted progression to ophthalmopathy a median of around 6 months ahead of onset, with approximately 71% sensitivity and around 72% specificity. Blood samples also contained most of the expanded thyroid clonotypes (frequency above 0.001), which suggests that blood repertoires may reflect thyroid immune responses. No statistical method was used to fix the sample size in advance, and group allocation was not hidden from the investigators. Ophthalmopathy was separated from stable hyperthyroidism by a 13 V-J signature model, with 85% to 90% sensitivity and roughly 84% specificity obtained in cross-validation and 80%/75% obtained in testing.

CDR3 length: 11 amino acids, cysteine to phenylalanine. Just the 33-base CDR3 DNA is kept, in frame starting at base 1. The germline V gene (reference sequence) specifies GTSNPN as CDR1 and SVGIG as CDR2. V is reduced by 5 bases and J by 3 bases, leaving a spacing of 8 bases between them. As regards this clonotype: It has no known antigen specificity. The sample holds no much larger clone one base away, and base qualities are not on file.

Ophthalmopathy patients had moderately to severely active disease, with a Clinical Activity Score of 3 or more, a NOSPECS grade of 4 or more, and a disease duration of less than 3 months. Patients with uncontrolled infections, other autoimmune diseases, pregnancy or lactation were excluded. Diagnoses were established on the basis of clinical symptoms, serum thyroxine and TRAb, thyroid ultrasound, and orbital computed tomography. Ficoll-Paque density gradient centrifugation was used to isolate PBMCs from around 10 ml of fresh peripheral blood. Trizol reagent was used to extract total RNA, and RNA quality was then checked on an Agilent 2100 Bioanalyzer. Amplification of TCR beta CDR3 regions was carried out from RNA transcripts. For the first round of RT-PCR on the TCR CDR3, the HTBI primer set was used together with the Qiagen OneStep RT-PCR kit. Libraries were constructed in a second round of multiplex PCR, after which size selection and purification were carried out. Libraries were sequenced paired-end with 100 bp reads on an Illumina HiSeq2000. The authors' analysis ran thus. SOAPnuke was used to process the raw data, with reads discarded if the reads contained adapters or uncalled bases, had a mean Phred below 15, or lacked an exact constant-primer or identifier match. High-quality paired reads were merged using COPE v1.2.5, and each unique nucleotide sequence was defined as a clonotype. Clonotypes were aligned to IMGT TRBV, TRBD and TRBJ reference segments using MiTCR v1.1. Only V-J combinations with frequency above 0.0001, covering 99% to 99.2% of repertoires, were analysed. A TCS score was defined as the ratio of F50 (clonal expansion) to E x V (chaos), with BLOSUM62-based TCRdist applied between CDR3 peptides within each V-J. Welch's t-statistics and random forest reduced 500 to 550 V-J features to fewer than 15, which were used in a naive Bayes classifier (R e1071). TCRdb reworked the public reads: Q25 trimming with fastp, MiXCR clone assembly, productive beta chains retained. Identical CDR3 protein sequences are pooled into one entry, listed with their most common genes and DNA. The V and J calls here are based on TCRdb, not the publication. This sample has 560,000 or so distinct CDR3 sequences in its table, and approximately 20% of those were observed once. 45% to 50% of the sample goes to the ten largest clones.

Rearrangement joined TRBV30 to TRBJ2-7, with the D gene uncertain. The clonotype was recovered from a man between 35 and 55 years old with Graves' ophthalmopathy. Sequencing used blood. The DNA is as follows: TGTGCCTGGCGCGGAAACTACGAGCAGTACTTC. The resulting protein is CAWRGNYEQYF.